Below, one T cell receptor beta chain is given with its context. This sample is drawn from a study of blood T cell repertoires in COVID-19. Across the study: The origin of the acute and convalescent COVID-19 samples was the United States, Italy and Spain. Sources were T cells, B-cell-depleted T cells, or PBMCs; the material itself was cDNA or gDNA.

With 0 bases removed from V and 6 bases from J, the gap between germline ends came to 6 bases. The germline gives CDR1 GTSNPN, CDR2 SVGIG (reference sequence). The CDR3 covers 12 residues. The authors' processing: Amplification with reference gene primers provided the estimates of nucleated cell counts. Profiling relied on immunoSEQ multiplex PCR, and the TCRdb table lists in-frame clones only, not all of them. V, J and clone size are those of that table, while D and trimming were read from the DNA. In the table there are roughly 93,000 clones, about nine tenths of which are singletons. Sequencing was carried out using peripheral blood. The chain joins TRBV30 to TRBJ1-5; no firm D call. The source is a man aged 45 to 65 with acute or convalescent COVID-19. Here the CDR3 reads CAWSVGGQPQHF. Written as DNA, the CDR3 is TGTGCCTGGAGTGTAGGAGGTCAGCCCCAGCATTTT. Complete variable domain (other parts from reference TRBV30 and TRBJ1-5): SQTIHQWPATLVQPVGSPLSLECTVEGTSNPNLYWYRQAAGRGLQLLFYSVGIGQISSEVPQNLSASRPQDRQFILSSKKLLLSDSGFYLCAWSVGGQPQHFGDGTRLSIL.